The next 4 T cell receptor beta chains were all read from a single sample in a study of blood T cells in healthy people across ages. The authors ran a second PCR of roughly 7 to 11 cycles using a sample-barcoded 5' primer and a J-beta primer mix. TCRdb re-derived calls from the 5' RACE reads in MiXCR, one entry per CDR3 protein. This table holds about 280,000 distinct CDR3 sequences, 27% found once. The sequenced sample was blood. The source of these receptors is a woman aged 70-85 years in good health.

This clonotype was detected only a few times. This rearrangement joins TRBV28 to TRBJ2-5; D is unresolved. The CDR3 is 12 amino acids. V dropped 6 bases and J dropped 5 bases, with 10 bases sitting between them. CDR1 and CDR2 (germline): MDHEN, SYDVKM. CDR3 residues: CASRGPVETQYF. CDR3 DNA sequence: TGTGCCAGCAGAGGACCTGTTGAGACCCAGTACTTC.

This clonotype has only a few counts. The CDR3 is CASSQTGGYNQPQHF. CDR3 nucleotide sequence: TGCGCCAGCAGCCAGACAGGGGGGTACAATCAGCCCCAGCATTTT. The rearrangement uses TRBV5-1 and TRBJ1-5, with TRBD1 matching over 9 bases. In germline, CDR1 is SGHRS, CDR2 YFSETQ. The CDR3 runs to 15 residues. The V and J ends lost 4 bases and 3 bases, in that order; junction bases with no gene match: 5.

The chain is built from TRBV20-1 and TRBJ1-2; no definite D call. V dropped 0 bases and J dropped 0 bases, with 17 bases sitting between them. CDR1 and CDR2 (germline): DFQATT, SNEGSKA (reference sequence). CDR3 length: 17 amino acids. CDR3 nucleotide sequence: TGCAGTGCTAGAGATCTTCGAGTCATCGGTTCTAACTATGGCTACACCTTC. Its protein is CSARDLRVIGSNYGYTF.

There are a few counts of this clonotype. The chain uses TRBV5-1 and TRBJ1-1; unclear D gene. Trimming removed 4 bases at V and 3 bases at J, with 13 bases between. The germline V gene has CDR1 SGHRS and CDR2 YFSETQ. There are 14 residues in the CDR3. The CDR3: CASSLRPRDTEAFF. CDR3 bases: TGCGCCAGCAGCCTGAGACCCCGAGACACTGAAGCTTTCTTT.